This T cell receptor (beta chain) was identified during a study of response to subunit inactivated influenza vaccine. Broader study findings: Authors suggested that a seasonal influenza vaccination recruits few new T cells each time.

Between the trimmed V and J ends, which lost 6 bases and 6 bases, there was a span of 20 bases. Germline CDR1 is SQVTM and CDR2 is ANQGSEA. The CDR3 sequence is 14 residues long. TCRdb processed the RT-PCR reads anew with MiXCR; each CDR3 protein has one entry. This table has roughly 700,000 distinct CDR3 sequences, approximately 15% appearing once. This clonotype turned up a few times. Its cognate antigen is unknown. The chain carries TRBV29-1 and TRBJ1-1, with D maybe TRBD1 (5 bases). The source of this sequence is a man aged 45-65 years who received an inactivated influenza vaccine. The source material was PBMCs from blood, sampled 14 to 15 days before vaccination. The DNA of the CDR3 is TGCAGCGTCAGTTGGGGCAGGGTAGGATCTGAAGCTTTCTTT. As protein: CSVSWGRVGSEAFF.